Presented here are 11 T cell receptor beta chains from one specimen sequenced in a study of T-cell reconstitution after alpha-beta-depleted transplantation in children. During its preparation, the TCRbeta library received unique molecular identifiers. Each CDR3 protein gets one entry after TCRdb re-called the PCR reads with MiXCR. The sample has hundreds of thousands of distinct CDR3 sequences, roughly 15% seen once; the top ten hold 1.1%. This material consisted of PBMCs from the stem cell graft donor, taken from the stem cell graft. Every receptor here comes from a human donor who donated a stem cell graft to a child with acute myeloid leukemia.

The genes are TRBV7-2 and TRBJ1-2; a possible D gene is TRBD1 (6 bases). The CDR3 sequence is 13 residues long. V lost 2 bases, J lost 7 bases, and 11 bases lay in between. Per the germline V gene, CDR1 is SGHTA and CDR2 is FQGNSA. The CDR3 loop reads CASSLNRAAGYTF. The CDR3 DNA is TGTGCCAGCAGCTTAAACAGGGCGGCTGGCTACACCTTC. Full variable domain (remainder filled in from reference TRBV7-2 and TRBJ1-2): GAGVSQSPSNKVTEKGKDVELRCDPISGHTALYWYRQSLGQGLEFLIYFQGNSAPDKSGLPSDRFSAERTGGSVSTLTIQRTQQEDSAVYLCASSLNRAAGYTFGSGTRLTVV.

In its sample, this clonotype was seen a few times. The chain uses TRBV6-1 and TRBJ1-4; D is perhaps TRBD1 (5 bases). V was pared by 6 bases and J by 10 bases, with 21 bases between. The CDR3 is 15 residues long. Germline CDR1 and CDR2: MNHNS and SASEGT. CDR3 in DNA: TGTGCCAGCAGGACCGGGACTAACTCCCATGGAAAACTGTTTTTT. It translates to CASRTGTNSHGKLFF.

This clonotype has just a few counts. The chain employs TRBV7-9 and TRBJ2-5, with TRBD1 matching 7 bases. The CDR3 spans 17 residues. After removal of 4 bases from V and 5 bases from J, the junction contained 16 bases not matched to a gene. Germline V lookup: CDR1 SEHNR, CDR2 FQNEAQ (reference sequence). CDR3 amino acids: CASSWGPGQRLFETQYF. CDR3 nucleotide sequence: TGTGCCAGCAGCTGGGGTCCGGGACAGAGATTATTCGAGACCCAGTACTTC.

Ten or more counts support this clonotype. This chain links TRBV6-5 with TRBJ2-7; 9 bases line up with TRBD1. V was pared by 2 bases and J by 2 bases, with 7 bases of the junction left unmatched. Per germline, CDR1 MNHEY and CDR2 SVGAGI. This CDR3 spans 16 amino acids. DNA of the CDR3: TGTGCCAGCAGTTACGTTACGACAGGGGGGCCCTACGAGCAGTACTTC. Translating it yields CASSYVTTGGPYEQYF.

The gene calls are TRBV7-8 and TRBJ1-1, with D possibly being TRBD1 (5 bases). Per germline, CDR1 SGHVS and CDR2 FQNEAQ. This CDR3 region has 14 residues. V was cut by 5 bases and J by 2 bases, with 12 bases left in between. In DNA form, the CDR3 reads TGTGCCAGCAGCCCGACAGTTTCTAACACTGAAGCTTTCTTT. It codes for CASSPTVSNTEAFF.

Details on this clonotype: A much larger clone lies a single base off, so this may be a read error. This chain connects TRBV4-3 to TRBJ2-3; TRBD2 might be the D (6 bases). V gave up 1 base and J gave up 2 bases, with 10 bases separating them. The germline V gene encodes CDR1 LGHNA and CDR2 YSLEER. This CDR3 is 15 amino acids long. The CDR3 DNA reads as TGCGCCAGCAGCCAAGTTGCGGGGAACACAGATACGCAGTATTTT. Amino acid sequence: CASSQVAGNTDTQYF.

This clonotype was counted ten times or more. For the CDR3, the DNA is TGCAGCGTTGGGTCCCCTTCCTCTGGAAACACCATATATTTT. Amino acids: CSVGSPSSGNTIYF. The V call is TRBV29-1, the J call TRBJ1-3; D remains ambiguous. The CDR3 consists of 14 residues. V was shortened by 4 bases and J by 0 bases, with 10 bases between the two germline ends. The germline V gene encodes CDR1 SQVTM and CDR2 ANQGSEA.

This clonotype was seen more than once but under ten times. This chain connects TRBV19 to TRBJ1-6, with unresolved D. The CDR3 extends over 17 amino acids. V dropped 4 bases and J dropped 9 bases, with 22 bases sitting between them. Germline assignment: CDR1 LNHDA and CDR2 SQIVND (reference sequence). CDR3 sequence reads: CASSTREGLKGSSPLHF. In nucleotides, the CDR3 is TGTGCCAGTAGTACCCGAGAAGGGCTGAAAGGCAGTTCACCCCTCCACTTT.

The V gene is TRBV5-1, the J gene TRBJ2-5, with 7 bases identical to TRBD2. The CDR3 has 16 residues. CDR1 is SGHRS and CDR2 is YFSETQ in the germline V gene. V lost 0 bases to trimming and J lost 4 bases; unmatched junction nucleotides: 9. CDR3 sequence reads: CASSLALERGGETQYF. CDR3 sequence (DNA): TGCGCCAGCAGCTTGGCGCTTGAGCGGGGAGGAGAGACCCAGTACTTC.

The chain employs TRBV7-2 and TRBJ2-2; D possibly matches TRBD1 or TRBD2 (6 bases each). CDR1 and CDR2 from the germline V gene are SGHTA and FQGNSA. This CDR3 region has 14 residues. V dropped 6 bases and J dropped 7 bases, with 15 bases sitting between them. CDR3 in DNA: TGTGCCAGCAGTCTGGGGGGCGGTAACGGGGAGCTGTTTTTT. Encoded protein: CASSLGGGNGELFF. Based on the CDR3 plus reference TRBV7-2 and TRBJ2-2, the full variable domain is GAGVSQSPSNKVTEKGKDVELRCDPISGHTALYWYRQSLGQGLEFLIYFQGNSAPDKSGLPSDRFSAERTGGSVSTLTIQRTQQEDSAVYLCASSLGGGNGELFFGEGSRLTVL.

The count of this clonotype is one. A much more abundant neighbour one base away suggests this may be a read error. V is TRBV12-3 or TRBV12-4 and J is TRBJ2-1; a weak D match, TRBD1 (6 bases). The ends were cut back, 3 bases at V and 3 bases at J, with 15 bases in the middle. CDR3 size: 16 residues. The CDR3 region is CASSFWDGGFYNEQFF. CDR3 nucleotides: TGTGCCAGCAGTTTTTGGGATGGGGGCTTCTACAATGAGCAGTTCTTC.